This entry lists 19 T cell receptor beta chains sequenced from one sample in a study of cytomegalovirus exposure and HLA in healthy donors. A multiplex PCR was run with 60 Vbeta primers and 13 Jbeta primers. Profiling relied on immunoSEQ multiplex PCR, and the TCRdb table lists in-frame clones only, not all of them. The sample includes around 75,000 clones, more than 75% of them seen just once. Sequenced input: PBMCs. Source of these receptors: a man in his forties or fifties in good health and CMV-seronegative.

With regard to this clone: Relative to the germline gene, one junction end is altered; a read error may explain this. The rearrangement joins TRBV7-9 to TRBJ1-1, with D possibly TRBD1 on 5 matching bases. The CDR3 sequence is 16 residues long. Germline CDR1 is SEHNR and CDR2 is FQNEAQ (reference sequence). DNA for the CDR3: TGTGCCCGCAGCTTACAGCCCCCGGGGGGTGGCACTGAAGCTTTCTTT. Its protein is CARSLQPPGGGTEAFF.

The rearrangement links TRBV7-9 to TRBJ2-7; the D is unclear. From germline, CDR1 is SEHNR and CDR2 FQNEAQ (reference sequence). V was shortened by 2 bases and J by 3 bases, with 11 bases between the two germline ends. This CDR3 has 14 residues. This CDR3 is CASSLSSVVYEQYF. CDR3 nucleotides: TGTGCCAGCAGCTTAAGCTCCGTTGTCTACGAGCAGTACTTC.

The V and J genes are TRBV5-1 and TRBJ1-2; D is ambiguous. The germline V gene encodes CDR1 SGHRS and CDR2 YFSETQ. Deletions cut 5 bases from V and 5 bases from J, with 7 bases between. The CDR3 runs 11 residues. In nucleotides, the CDR3 is TGCGCCAGCAGTGGGGAGTATGGCTACACCTTC. It codes for CASSGEYGYTF.

The chain is built from TRBV6-5 and TRBJ1-2, with 7 bases identical to TRBD1. Germline CDR1 and CDR2: MNHEY and SVGAGI. The trim removed 6 bases at V and 5 bases at J, leaving 12 bases unmatched. The CDR3 extends over 15 amino acids. The CDR3 DNA is TGTGCCAGCAGCGCCACCAGGGGGAATAGATATGGCTACACCTTC. This gives the protein CASSATRGNRYGYTF.

V gene TRBV10-1 combines with J gene TRBJ2-3, with D unresolved. Between the trimmed V and J ends, which lost 3 bases and 0 bases, there was a span of 10 bases. The germline V gene has CDR1 WNHNN and CDR2 SYGVQD (reference sequence). The CDR3 is made up of 15 amino acids. CDR3 sequence: CASSDGRTSTDTQYF. The CDR3 DNA follows: TGCGCCAGCAGTGATGGGCGAACTAGCACAGATACGCAGTATTTT.

The V call is TRBV5-4, the J call TRBJ2-2, with 7 bases aligning to TRBD1. Germline assignment: CDR1 SGHNT and CDR2 YYREEE (reference sequence). This CDR3 comprises 16 residues. V shed 4 bases and J 6 bases; nucleotides not matched to a gene: 12. The CDR3 coding sequence is TGTGCCAGCAGCCCGTCAAGACAGGGAAGGGCCGGGGAGCTGTTTTTT. As protein: CASSPSRQGRAGELFF. The entire variable domain, with the rest obtained from reference TRBV5-4 and TRBJ2-2, is as follows: ETGVTQSPTHLIKTRGQQVTLRCSSQSGHNTVSWYQQALGQGPQFIFQYYREEENGRGNFPPRFSGLQFPNYSSELNVNALELDDSALYLCASSPSRQGRAGELFFGEGSRLTVL.

The chain is built from TRBV9 and TRBJ1-2; weak D call: TRBD1 (6 bases). The V and J ends lost 5 bases and 4 bases respectively, with 9 bases between them. CDR3 length equals 12 residues. Germline CDR1 is SGDLS and CDR2 is YYNGEE. The CDR3 bases are TGTGCCAGCAGGGACAGCCTCTATGGCTACACCTTC. Translated: CASRDSLYGYTF.

The table lists this clone with a count of one. This chain joins TRBV5-1 and TRBJ2-2; possible D gene TRBD2, 6 bases. Germline CDR1 SGHRS, CDR2 YFSETQ. Trimming took 6 bases from V and 5 from J, leaving 8 bases between them. The CDR3 runs 12 residues. The CDR3 nucleotides are TGCGCCAGCATGGAGGGGACCGGGGAGCTGTTTTTT. As protein: CASMEGTGELFF.

In this sample, this clone turned up a few times. This chain links TRBV5-4 with TRBJ2-7; 9 bases fit TRBD1. The germline CDR1 and CDR2 sequences are SGHNT and YYREEE (reference sequence). The CDR3 consists of 14 residues. V was clipped by 6 bases and J by 6 bases; unmatched bases: 10. The CDR3 is CASTQRDRVSEQYF. In DNA, the CDR3 is TGTGCCAGCACTCAGAGGGACAGGGTTAGCGAGCAGTACTTC.

The V and J genes are TRBV12-5 and TRBJ1-1; 9 bases line up with TRBD1. Unmatched junction bases numbered 5, after V lost 3 bases and J lost 0 bases. CDR3 length: 16 residues. Germline CDR1 is LGHNT and CDR2 is FRNRAP. CDR3: CASGFGGTGMNTEAFF. The CDR3 DNA reads as TGTGCTAGTGGTTTTGGAGGGACAGGGATGAACACTGAAGCTTTCTTT.

V gene TRBV7-2 combines with J gene TRBJ1-5; TRBD1 is a possible D gene (5 bases). Between the trimmed V and J ends, which lost 3 bases and 3 bases, there was a span of 15 bases. CDR1 is SGHTA and CDR2 is FQGNSA in the germline V gene. The CDR3 length is 16 residues. The DNA for the CDR3 is TGTGCCAGCAGCTTCCAGGTGGGGCGAAACAATCAGCCCCAGCATTTT. Protein: CASSFQVGRNNQPQHF.

This clone has only one observation. The J gene is TRBJ2-7, the V gene TRBV27; D perhaps matches TRBD1 (6 bases). CDR1 is MNHEY and CDR2 is SMNVEV in the germline V gene (reference sequence). Trimming cost V 5 bases and J 4 bases, with 12 bases left between them. The CDR3 length is 13 residues. CDR3 DNA sequence: TGTGCCAGCAGTCCCCGGCAGGGGTACGAGCAGTACTTC. Amino acids: CASSPRQGYEQYF.

For this clone: Compared with germline, one end of the junction differs, possibly owing to a read error. This specimen includes other DNA sequences encoding the same CDR3. J is TRBJ1-5 and V is TRBV19, with 8 bases lining up with TRBD1. Looked up from germline, CDR1 is LNHDA and CDR2 is SQIVND (reference sequence). The CDR3 consists of 14 residues. CDR3 DNA sequence: TGCGCCAGTAGTTTCCGGACAGGGCGGACGCCCCAGCATTTT. Translating gives CASSFRTGRTPQHF. Full variable domain (outside the CDR3, taken from reference TRBV19 and TRBJ1-5): DGGITQSPKYLFRKEGQNVTLSCEQNLNHDAMYWYRQDPGQGLRLIYYSQIVNDFQKGDIAEGYSVSREKKESFPLTVTSAQKNPTAFYLCASSFRTGRTPQHFGDGTRLSIL.

The V call is TRBV21-1, the J call TRBJ2-7; the DNA was not compared with TRBD1, the D call given in the table. TRBV21-1 is tagged as a pseudogene. The CDR3 consists of 18 residues. This CDR3 reads CASSKESGQGSLYYEQYF. The DNA for the CDR3 is TGTGCCAGCAGCAAAGAGTCCGGACAGGGAAGCCTTTACTACGAGCAGTACTTC.

The V call is TRBV11-1, the J call TRBJ1-4, with 10 bases lining up with TRBD1. The CDR3 has 15 amino acids. Germline-derived CDR1 and CDR2 are SGHAT and FQDESV (reference sequence). V dropped 5 bases and J dropped 7; count of bases not matched to a gene: 7. CDR3 region: CASSPGQGSGEKLFF. The CDR3, as DNA: TGTGCCAGCAGCCCGGGACAGGGGTCTGGTGAAAAACTGTTTTTT.

The rearrangement links TRBV18 to TRBJ1-5, with D tentatively TRBD1 (5 bases). CDR3 length: 14 residues. CDR1 and CDR2 from the germline V gene are KGHSH and LQKENI. V gave up 2 bases and J gave up 3 bases, with 8 bases separating them. CDR3 loop: CASSPIQVNQPQHF. DNA for the CDR3: TGTGCCAGCTCACCAATACAGGTCAATCAGCCCCAGCATTTT.

The genes are TRBV7-8 and TRBJ1-6, with unresolved D. The CDR3 sequence is 16 residues long. Germline CDR1 reads SGHVS; CDR2 reads FQNEAQ. Trimming stripped 9 bases from V and 7 bases from J, with 22 bases between. CDR3 nucleotides: TGTGCCAGTTCTGACCGACTTAGTTACACAAATTCACCCCTCCACTTT. Encoded protein: CASSDRLSYTNSPLHF.

The chain couples TRBV30 to TRBJ1-3; weak D call: TRBD1 (6 bases). Germline loops: CDR1 GTSNPN, CDR2 SVGIG (reference sequence). The CDR3 consists of 17 residues. Deletions cut 2 bases from V and 4 bases from J, with 21 bases between. CDR3 region: CAWSFPGQLIDGNTIYF. CDR3 DNA: TGTGCCTGGAGTTTTCCCGGACAGTTGATTGACGGAAACACCATATATTTT. Filled out from reference TRBV30 and TRBJ1-3, the complete variable domain reads SQTIHQWPATLVQPVGSPLSLECTVEGTSNPNLYWYRQAAGRGLQLLFYSVGIGQISSEVPQNLSASRPQDRQFILSSKKLLLSDSGFYLCAWSFPGQLIDGNTIYFGEGSWLTVV.

The rearrangement joins TRBV6-5 to TRBJ1-1, with 7 bases fitting TRBD1. From germline, CDR1 is MNHEY and CDR2 SVGAGI. V dropped 2 bases and J dropped 6; count of bases not matched to a gene: 6. The CDR3 runs 14 residues. The CDR3 DNA is TGTGCCAGCAGTTACCGACAGGGTCGGGCTGAAGCTTTCTTT. Translating it yields CASSYRQGRAEAFF.